The 2 T cell receptor beta chains presented below share a single source sample, sequenced in a study of CD8 T cells in ankylosing spondylitis. Overall study results and limits: Blood of patients with ankylosing spondylitis appeared to be characterized by a TCR beta motif of roughly eight highly homologous variants.

Which antigens these TCRs recognize remains unknown. TCRdb reanalysed the 5' RACE reads using MiXCR and keeps one entry per CDR3 protein. This sample has some 700,000 distinct CDR3 sequences, with 15% to 20% found just once. Sequencing was carried out using blood, either unsorted or a sorted T cell fraction (not recorded which). The receptor set was obtained from a male donor with ankylosing spondylitis.

This clonotype was recorded at least ten times. CDR3: CATPGRINTIYF. The CDR3 nucleotides read TGTGCCACGCCGGGACGGATAAACACCATATATTTT. This rearrangement joins TRBV24-1 to TRBJ1-3; D perhaps matches TRBD1 (5 bases). V lost 10 bases to trimming and J lost 6 bases, with 12 bases between them. Germline V gene lookup returns CDR1 KGHDR and CDR2 SFDVKD. CDR3 length: 12 amino acids.

As DNA, the CDR3 is TGCAGCGTTGAAGGGGCGGATGAGGAGGGCATTCAGTACTTC. As protein: CSVEGADEEGIQYF. V is TRBV29-1 and J is TRBJ2-4; weak D call: TRBD2 (6 bases). The germline V gene has CDR1 SQVTM and CDR2 ANQGSEA. The length of the CDR3 is 14 residues. Trimming removed 1 base from V and 9 bases from J, with 16 bases in between.